The following is a T cell receptor (beta chain) sequence with its context. The antigen remains unidentified. This specimen belongs to a study of T cell repertoires in cytomegalovirus infection. Across the whole study: Recently identified HLA-C-restricted CMV epitopes were used, and well-studied HLA-B-restricted CMV epitopes were used as well. The public TCR beta signatures pointed to both CMV infection and matching HLA type. Notes on the study in general: HLA-C-restricted CMV clonotypes gave the most frequent clonotype in two of eight donors.

A single record per CDR3 protein comes from TCRdb applying MiXCR to the reads. The table shows some 590,000 distinct CDR3 sequences, with approximately 40% occurring only once. This CDR3 region has 13 residues. Germline CDR1 reads MNHNY; CDR2 reads SVGAGI (reference sequence). Trimming removed 5 bases at V and 7 bases at J, with 11 bases between. The rearrangement joins TRBV6-6 to TRBJ1-4, with a tentative D call TRBD1 (6 bases). This receptor was identified in a human donor in good health (CMV status not recorded). Some clones in this sample may be carry-over from other donors' samples. The sequences come from cultured PBMCs, collected from culture after CMV antigen stimulation. CDR3 amino acids: CASSVGGGEKLFF. The DNA of the CDR3 is TGTGCCAGCAGTGTCGGGGGCGGTGAAAAACTGTTTTTT.